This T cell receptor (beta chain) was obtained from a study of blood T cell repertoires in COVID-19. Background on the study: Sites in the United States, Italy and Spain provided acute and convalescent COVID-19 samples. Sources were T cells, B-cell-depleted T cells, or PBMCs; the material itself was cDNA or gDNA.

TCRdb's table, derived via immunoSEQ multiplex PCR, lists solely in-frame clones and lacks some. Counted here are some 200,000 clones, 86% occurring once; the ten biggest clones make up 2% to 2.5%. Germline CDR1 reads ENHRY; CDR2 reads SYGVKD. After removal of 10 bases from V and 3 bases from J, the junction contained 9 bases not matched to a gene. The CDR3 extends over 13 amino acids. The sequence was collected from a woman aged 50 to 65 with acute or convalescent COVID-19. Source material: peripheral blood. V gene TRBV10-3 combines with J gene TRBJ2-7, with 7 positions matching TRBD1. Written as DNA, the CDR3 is TGTGCCACCGATACAGGGGTAGGCTACGAGCAGTACTTC. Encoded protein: CATDTGVGYEQYF.